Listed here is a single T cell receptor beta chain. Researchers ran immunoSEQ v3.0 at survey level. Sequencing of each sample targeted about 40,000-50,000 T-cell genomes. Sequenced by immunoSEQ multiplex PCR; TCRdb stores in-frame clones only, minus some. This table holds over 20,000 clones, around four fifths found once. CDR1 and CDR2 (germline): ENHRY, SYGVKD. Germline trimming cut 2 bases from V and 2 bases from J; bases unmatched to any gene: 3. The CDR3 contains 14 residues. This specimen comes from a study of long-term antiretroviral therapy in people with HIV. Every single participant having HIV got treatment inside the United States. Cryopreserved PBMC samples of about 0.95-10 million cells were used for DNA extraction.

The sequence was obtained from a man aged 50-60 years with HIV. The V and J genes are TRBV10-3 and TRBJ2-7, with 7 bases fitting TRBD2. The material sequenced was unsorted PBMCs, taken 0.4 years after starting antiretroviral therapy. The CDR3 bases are TGTGCCATCAGTGAGGGGGGGGGAACCTACGAGCAGTACTTC. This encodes CAISEGGGTYEQYF.